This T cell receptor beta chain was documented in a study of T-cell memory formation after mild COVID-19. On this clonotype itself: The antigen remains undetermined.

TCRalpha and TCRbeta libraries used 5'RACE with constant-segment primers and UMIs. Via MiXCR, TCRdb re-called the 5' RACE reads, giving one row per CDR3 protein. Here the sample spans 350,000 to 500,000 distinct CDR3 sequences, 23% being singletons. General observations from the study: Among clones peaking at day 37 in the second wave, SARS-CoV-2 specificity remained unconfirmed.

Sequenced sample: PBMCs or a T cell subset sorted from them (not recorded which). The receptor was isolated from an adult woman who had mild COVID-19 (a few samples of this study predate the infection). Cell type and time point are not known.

The CDR3 sequence: CASSLTGLTEAFF. DNA of the CDR3: TGTGCCAGCAGTCTGACAGGGTTGACTGAAGCTTTCTTT. This chain connects TRBV12-3 or TRBV12-4 to TRBJ1-1; 7 bases line up with TRBD1. This CDR3 is 13 amino acids long. V was pared by 5 bases and J by 5 bases, with 5 bases of the junction left unmatched.